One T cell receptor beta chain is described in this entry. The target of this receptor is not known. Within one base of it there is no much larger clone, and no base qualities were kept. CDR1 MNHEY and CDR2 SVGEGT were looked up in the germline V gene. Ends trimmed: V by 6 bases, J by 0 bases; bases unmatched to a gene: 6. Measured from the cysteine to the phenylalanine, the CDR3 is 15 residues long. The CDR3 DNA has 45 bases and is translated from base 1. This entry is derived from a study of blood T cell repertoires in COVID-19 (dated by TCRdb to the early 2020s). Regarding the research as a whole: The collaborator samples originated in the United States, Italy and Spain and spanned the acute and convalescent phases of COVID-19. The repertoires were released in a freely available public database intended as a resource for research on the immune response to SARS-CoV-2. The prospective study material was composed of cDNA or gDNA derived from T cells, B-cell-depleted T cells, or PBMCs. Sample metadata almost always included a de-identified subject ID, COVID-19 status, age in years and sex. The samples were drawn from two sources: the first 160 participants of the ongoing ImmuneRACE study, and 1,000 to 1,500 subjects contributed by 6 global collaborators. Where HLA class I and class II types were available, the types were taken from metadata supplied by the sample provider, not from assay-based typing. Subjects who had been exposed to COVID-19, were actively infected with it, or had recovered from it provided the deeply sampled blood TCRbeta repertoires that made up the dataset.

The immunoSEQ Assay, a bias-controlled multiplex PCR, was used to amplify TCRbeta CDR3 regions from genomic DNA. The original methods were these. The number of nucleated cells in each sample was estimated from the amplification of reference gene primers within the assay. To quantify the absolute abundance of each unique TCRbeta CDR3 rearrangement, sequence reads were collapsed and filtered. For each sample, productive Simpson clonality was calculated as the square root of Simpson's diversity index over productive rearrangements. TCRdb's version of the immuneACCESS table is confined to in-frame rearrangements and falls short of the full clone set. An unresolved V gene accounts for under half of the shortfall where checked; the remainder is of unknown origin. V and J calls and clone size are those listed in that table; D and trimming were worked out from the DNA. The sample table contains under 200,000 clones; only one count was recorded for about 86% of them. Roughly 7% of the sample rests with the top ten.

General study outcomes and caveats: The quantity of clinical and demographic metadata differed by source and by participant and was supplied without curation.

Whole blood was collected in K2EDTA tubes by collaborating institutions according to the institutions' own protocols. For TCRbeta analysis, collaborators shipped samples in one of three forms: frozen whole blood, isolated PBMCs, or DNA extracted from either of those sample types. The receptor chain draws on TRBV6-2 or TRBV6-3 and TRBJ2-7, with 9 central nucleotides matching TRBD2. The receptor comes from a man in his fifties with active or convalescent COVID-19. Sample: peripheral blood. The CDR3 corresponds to CASSLLAGSSYEQYF. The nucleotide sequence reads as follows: TGTGCCAGCAGCCTACTAGCGGGTAGCTCCTACGAGCAGTACTTC.